This T cell receptor (beta chain) originates from a study of regulatory T cells in long-lasting Graves disease. Study context: Graves' patients (newly diagnosed) had been on antithyroid drugs under 3 months.

The CDR3 extends over 13 amino acids. Germline CDR1 and CDR2: GTSNPN and SVGIG (reference sequence). V was cut by 3 bases and J by 0 bases, with 8 bases left in between. CDR3 regions were amplified by Arm-PCR using iRepertoire HTBI primers to build TCR beta libraries. TCRdb itself ran the multiplex PCR reads through MiXCR, one entry per CDR3 protein. The sample shows 240,000 or so distinct CDR3 sequences, 20% of them seen only once. This clonotype appeared many times. What it binds is not known. The time point: newly diagnosed GD, antithyroid drugs for less than 3 months. Making the TCR library involved RNA that had been extracted from PBMCs. Study conclusions and caveats: TRBV28, TRBJ1-2 and TRBJ2-5 were favored in persistent disease.

The clonotype comes from a female donor with Graves disease. The chain links TRBV30 to TRBJ1-1; D is unclear. Source: peripheral blood mononuclear cells (PBMCs), taken at new diagnosis, from a patient treated with antithyroid drugs. The CDR3 DNA is TGTGCCTGGAGCGAACAGATGAACACTGAAGCTTTCTTT. Amino acid sequence: CAWSEQMNTEAFF. The full variable domain, completed using reference TRBV30 and TRBJ1-1, is SQTIHQWPATLVQPVGSPLSLECTVEGTSNPNLYWYRQAAGRGLQLLFYSVGIGQISSEVPQNLSASRPQDRQFILSSKKLLLSDSGFYLCAWSEQMNTEAFFGQGTRLTVV.